These T cell receptor beta chains were read from a single sample in a study of OX40 agonist ivuxolimab in advanced cancers. Data came from immunoSEQ multiplex PCR; TCRdb stores just in-frame clones and leaves some out. The table shows some 70,000 clones, with 84% occurring only once. Sample: CD4+ or CD8+ T cells sorted from blood, taken in a trial of the OX40 agonist ivuxolimab. Receptor source: an adult with an advanced solid tumor such as melanoma, head and neck, liver or kidney cancer. The CDR3 runs from the conserved cysteine through the conserved F or W. Fields, in order: D gene, J gene, clone size, V gene, CDR3 protein, CDR3 DNA. D genes are given only for firm matches. Some rows mark clone size as missing; the rest say once, few, many or name a class of expanded clone.

TRBD1 | TRBJ1-6 | . | TRBV6-1 | CASSEAPRDRTNSPLHF | TGTGCCAGCAGTGAAGCTCCCCGGGACAGGACGAATTCACCCCTCCACTTT
TRBD1 | TRBJ1-2 | once | TRBV6-1 | CASSGVQGARGYTF | TGTGCCAGCAGTGGCGTACAGGGGGCAAGGGGCTACACCTTC
TRBD2 | TRBJ2-2 | . | TRBV11-3 | CASSSGLAGYTGELFF | TGTGCCAGCAGTTCTGGACTAGCGGGGTACACCGGGGAGCTGTTTTTT
TRBD2 | TRBJ2-5 | once | TRBV5-4 | CASSASGETQYF | TGTGCCAGCAGCGCTAGCGGGGAGACCCAGTACTTC
TRBD2 | TRBJ2-2 | . | TRBV4-1 | CASSPIGRELGRELFF | TGCGCCAGCAGCCCAATCGGGAGGGAGTTAGGCCGGGAGCTGTTTTTT
. | TRBJ1-2 | . | TRBV5-4 | CASSLVGQPYGYTF | TGTGCCAGCAGCTTGGTGGGACAACCCTATGGCTACACCTTC
TRBD1 | TRBJ1-5 | . | TRBV23-1 | CASISLGTDRNQPQHF | TGCGCCAGCATCTCCCTCGGGACAGACCGCAATCAGCCCCAGCATTTT
TRBD2 | TRBJ2-7 | . | TRBV28 | CASSRLAREQYF | TGTGCCAGCAGCCGACTAGCGCGAGAGCAGTACTTC
TRBD1 | TRBJ1-2 | . | TRBV29-1 | CSADRGGYGYTF | TGCAGCGCCGACAGGGGTGGCTATGGCTACACCTTC
TRBD1 | TRBJ2-2 | . | TRBV19 | CASSGTGSGELFF | TGTGCCAGTAGCGGGACAGGAAGCGGGGAGCTGTTTTTT
TRBD2 | TRBJ2-7 | . | TRBV7-8 | CASARWSSGGPRSYEQYF | TGTGCCAGCGCCCGCTGGTCTAGCGGGGGACCACGTTCCTACGAGCAGTACTTC
TRBD1 | TRBJ1-1 | . | TRBV7-2 | CASLLRRTGDTEAFF | TGTGCCAGCCTTCTGCGCCGGACAGGGGACACTGAAGCTTTCTTT